The TCR beta chain under discussion was sequenced for a study of control samples from healthy donors and cancer patients. Using immunoSEQ multiplex PCR, the repertoire was profiled, and TCRdb retains in-frame clones only, with some absent. Of approximately 150,000 clones detected, 85% to 95% appear once; the ten largest clones hold 1.3% to 1.5%. Trimming shortened V by 5 bases and J by 4 bases, and 3 bases separated the two germline ends. The CDR3 spans 11 residues. Looked up from germline, CDR1 is SGHAT and CDR2 is FQNNGV. V is TRBV11-2 and J is TRBJ2-4; D is ambiguous. This clonotype originated in a woman aged 18-29 years in good health. The source material was blood. This CDR3 reads CASSVKNIQYF. DNA for the CDR3: TGTGCCAGCAGCGTTAAAAACATTCAGTACTTC.